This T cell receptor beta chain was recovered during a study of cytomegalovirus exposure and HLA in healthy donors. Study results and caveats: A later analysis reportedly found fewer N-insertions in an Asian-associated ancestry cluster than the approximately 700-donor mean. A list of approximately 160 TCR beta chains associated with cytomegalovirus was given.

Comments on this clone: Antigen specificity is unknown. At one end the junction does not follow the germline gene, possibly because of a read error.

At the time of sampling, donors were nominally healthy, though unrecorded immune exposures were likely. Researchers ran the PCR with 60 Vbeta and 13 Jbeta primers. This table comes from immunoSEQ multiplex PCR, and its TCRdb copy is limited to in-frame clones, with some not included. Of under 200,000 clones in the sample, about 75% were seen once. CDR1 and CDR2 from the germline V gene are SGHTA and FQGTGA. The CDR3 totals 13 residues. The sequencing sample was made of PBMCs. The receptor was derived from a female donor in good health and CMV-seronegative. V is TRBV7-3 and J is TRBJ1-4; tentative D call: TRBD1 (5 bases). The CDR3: CSSSPGRQGKLFF. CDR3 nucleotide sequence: TGTTCCAGCAGCCCCGGTCGGCAGGGAAAACTGTTTTTT.